Listed below are T cell receptor beta chains from one sample, sequenced in a study of shared T cell receptors in the human thymus. The repertoire was sequenced with immunoSEQ multiplex PCR; TCRdb's copy has only in-frame clones and lacks some. This sample has hundreds of thousands of clones; 70% to 90% occur once, and the top ten carry 0.0094%. These same data were also listed under a study on human thymus T cells.

Sequenced sample: thymocytes. The receptors stem from a boy under two years old with a congenital heart defect. CDR3s include the opening cysteine and the closing phenylalanine or tryptophan. Fields, in order: clone size, D gene, V gene, J gene, CDR3 length, CDR3 DNA, CDR3 protein. D genes are given only for firm matches. Size values are once, few and many counts, or a class for expanded clones, and some rows have none.

size: NA; D: TRBD2; V: TRBV27; J: TRBJ2-2; length: 15; DNA: TGTGCCAGCAGCGAGAGCGGGAGGGCCATCGGGGAGCTGTTTTTT; CDR3: CASSESGRAIGELFF
size: NA; D: NA; V: TRBV12-5; J: TRBJ2-3; length: 17; DNA: TGTGCTAGTGGTTCGCCACTAGCCCCCTCTAGCACAGATACGCAGTATTTT; CDR3: CASGSPLAPSSTDTQYF
size: NA; D: TRBD2; V: TRBV7-2; J: TRBJ2-1; length: 17; DNA: TGTGCCAGCAGCTTACGGAACGGGGGGTACCCTAGTGATGAGCAGTTCTTC; CDR3: CASSLRNGGYPSDEQFF
size: NA; D: NA; V: TRBV28; J: TRBJ2-7; length: 14; DNA: TGTGCCAGCACTACCCACGGGATTTGGTACGAGCAGTACTTC; CDR3: CASTTHGIWYEQYF
size: NA; D: NA; V: TRBV21-1; J: TRBJ2-7; length: 10; DNA: TGTGCCAGCAGCAACTCCAGTCAGTACTTC; CDR3: CASSNSSQYF
size: NA; D: NA; V: TRBV4-3; J: TRBJ2-7; length: 16; DNA: TGCGCCAGCAGCCAATATAGCGGCCCCCTCGGGAACGAGCAGTACTTC; CDR3: CASSQYSGPLGNEQYF
size: few; D: NA; V: TRBV5-5; J: TRBJ1-2; length: 16; DNA: TGTGCCAGCACTCCGGTTGGGCAGCGGGGGTCCTATGGCTACACCTTC; CDR3: CASTPVGQRGSYGYTF
size: few; D: NA; V: TRBV19; J: TRBJ1-1; length: 13; DNA: TGTGCCAGTAGTATTGGGGCGAACACTGAAGCTTTCTTT; CDR3: CASSIGANTEAFF
size: NA; D: TRBD2; V: TRBV29-1; J: TRBJ2-1; length: 16; DNA: TGCAGCGTTGAAGATCGGAAAGCGGGAGGGCGCGATGAGCAGTTCTTC; CDR3: CSVEDRKAGGRDEQFF
size: NA; D: NA; V: TRBV4-2; J: TRBJ1-5; length: 18; DNA: TGTGCCAGCAGCCAAGATCCTTATCGAGGCAGCCGCAATCAGCCCCAGCATTTT; CDR3: CASSQDPYRGSRNQPQHF
size: NA; D: TRBD2; V: TRBV7-2; J: TRBJ2-7; length: 16; DNA: TGTGCCAGCAGCTTAGAAGGTAGCGGGGGGGCCTACGAGCAGTACTTC; CDR3: CASSLEGSGGAYEQYF
size: NA; D: TRBD2; V: TRBV18; J: TRBJ2-3; length: 17; DNA: TGTGCCAGCTCCAAGCGGACTAGCGGGGATTTCACAGATACGCAGTATTTT; CDR3: CASSKRTSGDFTDTQYF
size: few; D: NA; V: TRBV19; J: TRBJ2-1; length: 11; DNA: TGTGCCAGTAGTCAAGCAAATGAGCAGTTCTTC; CDR3: CASSQANEQFF
size: NA; D: NA; V: TRBV5-4; J: TRBJ2-7; length: 16; DNA: TGTGCCAGCAGCTGGGGGGAAGGACAACTACTCTACGAGCAGTACTTC; CDR3: CASSWGEGQLLYEQYF
size: NA; D: NA; V: TRBV6-1; J: TRBJ1-5; length: 14; DNA: TGTGCCAGCAGTGATGGCGGTCGCAATCAGCCCCAGCATTTT; CDR3: CASSDGGRNQPQHF
size: NA; D: NA; V: TRBV12-5; J: TRBJ2-1; length: 17; DNA: TGTGCTAGTGGCGGATTCGCAGGAGCGGCGAGTGGGAATGAGCAGTTCTTC; CDR3: CASGGFAGAASGNEQFF
size: once; D: TRBD1; V: TRBV25-1; J: TRBJ2-2; length: 14; DNA: TGTGCCAGCAGTGAAGGGACAGGGGCCGGGGAGCTGTTTTTT; CDR3: CASSEGTGAGELFF
size: NA; D: TRBD1; V: TRBV7-2; J: TRBJ1-6; length: 16; DNA: TGTGCCAGCAGCTTACCCGAGACAGGGGTCCCCGCACCCCTCCACTTT; CDR3: CASSLPETGVPAPLHF
size: NA; D: TRBD1; V: TRBV5-4; J: TRBJ1-1; length: 16; DNA: TGTGCCAGCAGCATCCACCAGGGACAGGGAGGCACTGAAGCTTTCTTT; CDR3: CASSIHQGQGGTEAFF
size: NA; D: NA; V: TRBV6-5; J: TRBJ2-5; length: 15; DNA: TGTGCCAGCAGTTACTCGTACACGGGGAAAGAGACCCAGTACTTC; CDR3: CASSYSYTGKETQYF
size: NA; D: TRBD1; V: TRBV18; J: TRBJ2-7; length: 16; DNA: TGTGCCAGCTCACCACGGAGGGGACAGGGGGCCTACGAGCAGTACTTC; CDR3: CASSPRRGQGAYEQYF
size: NA; D: TRBD2; V: TRBV2; J: TRBJ2-1; length: 17; DNA: TGTGCCAGCACCGACCTGGGGACTAGCGGGAGGGGGAATGAGCAGTTCTTC; CDR3: CASTDLGTSGRGNEQFF
size: NA; D: TRBD1; V: TRBV5-4; J: TRBJ1-6; length: 17; DNA: TGTGCCAGCAGCTACGTCGGACAGGGGGGTTATAATTCACCCCTCCACTTT; CDR3: CASSYVGQGGYNSPLHF
size: NA; D: TRBD2; V: TRBV5-1; J: TRBJ2-3; length: 15; DNA: TGCGCCAGCAGCTTTGAGCGGGGCAGCACAGATACGCAGTATTTT; CDR3: CASSFERGSTDTQYF
size: NA; D: NA; V: TRBV30; J: TRBJ1-1; length: 13; DNA: TGTGCCTGGATTGGACAGTTCTGGGGCGAAGCTTTCTTT; CDR3: CAWIGQFWGEAFF
size: few; D: TRBD1; V: TRBV10-3; J: TRBJ1-2; length: 16; DNA: TGTGCCATCAGTGAGTCCCGACAGGGGAGGAACTATGGCTACACCTTC; CDR3: CAISESRQGRNYGYTF
size: once; D: NA; V: TRBV5-1; J: TRBJ2-7; length: 13; DNA: TGCGCCAGCAGCTTGTGGACACCCTACGAGCAGTACTTC; CDR3: CASSLWTPYEQYF
size: few; D: TRBD1; V: TRBV7-9; J: TRBJ2-1; length: 15; DNA: TGTGCCAGCAGCTCCCTCCGGGACAGGGAAGGGGAGCAGTTCTTC; CDR3: CASSSLRDREGEQFF
size: NA; D: TRBD2; V: TRBV7-2; J: TRBJ2-1; length: 17; DNA: TGTGCCAGCAGCTTGGGTCTGGGCGGGAGAACCTACAATGAGCAGTTCTTC; CDR3: CASSLGLGGRTYNEQFF